The next 26 T cell receptor beta chains were all read from a single sample in a study of T cells in Graves' hyperthyroidism and ophthalmopathy. TCR beta CDR3 regions were amplified from RNA. The primer set for the first-round RT-PCR of the TCR CDR3 was HTBI. TCRdb called the multiplex PCR reads again in MiXCR, with one record for every CDR3 protein. The data hold fewer than 900,000 distinct CDR3 sequences, with over 15% observed a single time. The sequencing input was blood. The receptor set was obtained from a man aged 18 to 29 with Graves' hyperthyroidism.

This clonotype was detected a few times. This chain connects TRBV12-5 to TRBJ1-5; weak D call: TRBD1 (5 bases). The V end lost 7 bases, the J end lost 10 bases, and 14 bases lay between the germline ends. Germline V CDR1 and CDR2: LGHNT, FRNRAP. The CDR3 consists of 12 residues. The CDR3 is CASAIGGGPQHF. The CDR3 DNA sequence: TGTGCTAGTGCCATCGGGGGAGGCCCCCAGCATTTT.

Many counts were recorded for this clonotype. The chain has TRBV5-1 and TRBJ2-7, with TRBD1 matching 7 bases. Germline values: CDR1 SGHRS, CDR2 YFSETQ. The CDR3 is 13 residues long. The V and J ends lost 0 bases and 6 bases, in that order; junction bases with no gene match: 3. DNA of the CDR3: TGCGCCAGCAGCTTGGATACAGGGGTCGAGCAGTACTTC. It translates to CASSLDTGVEQYF.

This clonotype showed up many times. The rearrangement joins TRBV28 to TRBJ2-1; TRBD1 agrees at 9 bases. Trimming removed 4 bases from V and 1 base from J; junction bases left unmatched: 5. Germline V gene lookup returns CDR1 MDHEN and CDR2 SYDVKM. The CDR3 contains 16 residues. The CDR3 coding sequence is TGTGCCAGCAGTTCGCCGGGACAGGGATCCTACAATGAGCAGTTCTTC. Protein: CASSSPGQGSYNEQFF.

The chain links TRBV5-1 to TRBJ2-1; D remains unclear. V lost 4 bases and J lost 0, with 11 bases in between. The CDR3 is 15 residues long. Germline lookup yields CDR1 SGHRS and CDR2 YFSETQ. The chain's CDR3 is CASSPRYSSYNEQFF. CDR3 DNA sequence: TGCGCCAGCAGCCCGCGGTACAGCTCCTACAATGAGCAGTTCTTC.

The chain recombines TRBV30 with TRBJ2-7; TRBD2 is a possible D gene (6 bases). The V end was cut by 7 bases, the J end by 2 bases, with 12 bases between. The CDR3 extends over 12 amino acids. Germline loops: CDR1 GTSNPN, CDR2 SVGIG (reference sequence). The chain's CDR3 is CAFATGAYEQYF. In DNA, the CDR3 is TGTGCCTTTGCGACGGGAGCCTACGAGCAGTACTTC.

This clonotype has at least ten counts. J is TRBJ2-7 and V is TRBV20-1, with TRBD2 identical over 14 bases. V lost 3 bases to trimming and J lost 4 bases; unmatched junction nucleotides: 8. This CDR3 region has 16 residues. The germline CDR1 and CDR2 sequences are DFQATT and SNEGSKA (reference sequence). The CDR3 region has the DNA TGCAGTGCTAGGGCCGGGACTAGCGGGAGAAGATACGAGCAGTACTTC. It encodes CSARAGTSGRRYEQYF.

This clonotype was observed a handful of times. It may be a read error: a sequence one base away is much more abundant. V gene TRBV28 combines with J gene TRBJ2-2; D gene uncertain. The CDR3 runs 14 residues. Germline values: CDR1 MDHEN, CDR2 SYDVKM. The CDR3 DNA follows: TGTACCAGCAGTCCCCCCCTAATCACCGGGGAGCTGTTTTTT. Its translation: CTSSPPLITGELFF.

This clonotype occurred many times. The J gene is TRBJ2-2, the V gene TRBV11-1; 7 bases are shared with TRBD1. The CDR3 contains 16 residues. Looked up from germline, CDR1 is SGHAT and CDR2 is FQDESV (reference sequence). V lost 5 bases, J lost 1 base, and 7 bases stayed unmatched. DNA of the CDR3: TGTGCCAGCAGCCTCGAGGGGGCGGGGAACACCGGGGAGCTGTTTTTT. It specifies CASSLEGAGNTGELFF.

The CDR3 spells CASSRGGVQPQHF. The CDR3 region has the DNA TGTGCCAGCAGCCGTGGGGGCGTACAGCCCCAGCATTTT. The genes are TRBV7-9 and TRBJ1-5, with D perhaps matching TRBD1 (6 bases). This CDR3 has 13 residues. V lost 5 bases, J lost 7 bases, and 12 bases lay in between. Germline V CDR1 and CDR2: SEHNR, FQNEAQ (reference sequence).

This clonotype has ten or more counts. The J gene is TRBJ2-1, the V gene TRBV20-1, with D perhaps matching TRBD1 (6 bases). The V gene's germline CDR1 is DFQATT and CDR2 SNEGSKA (reference sequence). The CDR3 has 14 amino acids. Trimming left V 2 bases short and J 3 bases short, with 11 bases between. CDR3 in amino acids: CSARRDMGYNEQFF. The CDR3 DNA sequence: TGCAGTGCTAGACGGGACATGGGCTACAATGAGCAGTTCTTC.

This clonotype was detected a few times. Mismatch with germline at one junction end may stem from a read error. The chain uses TRBV30 and TRBJ1-2; D is perhaps TRBD1 (5 bases). Per germline, CDR1 GTSNPN and CDR2 SVGIG (reference sequence). The CDR3 runs 15 residues. CDR3 sequence: CAFTWAGLTHYGHTF. The CDR3 nucleotides read TGTGCCTTTACTTGGGCAGGGCTGACCCACTATGGCCACACCTTC. The whole variable domain, filled in from reference TRBV30 and TRBJ1-2, reads SQTIHQWPATLVQPVGSPLSLECTVEGTSNPNLYWYRQAAGRGLQLLFYSVGIGQISSEVPQNLSASRPQDRQFILSSKKLLLSDSGFYLCAFTWAGLTHYGHTFGSGTRLTVV.

Here the CDR3 reads CAWSTTGSGAGAFF. CDR3 in DNA: TGTGCCTGGAGTACGACAGGGTCGGGGGCTGGAGCTTTCTTT. The gene calls are TRBV30 and TRBJ1-1; 7 bases are shared with TRBD1. CDR3 size: 14 residues. Trimming took 2 bases from V and 10 from J; bases not matched to a gene: 13. The germline gives CDR1 GTSNPN, CDR2 SVGIG (reference sequence).

This clonotype has just a few counts. This may come from a read error, since a much larger clone is one base off. CDR3 sequence: CASRRGLTGRETQYF. DNA of the CDR3: TGTGCCAGCAGGAGAGGGCTAACGGGACGAGAGACCCAGTACTTC. This chain links TRBV2 with TRBJ2-5, with D tentatively TRBD1 or TRBD2 (5 bases each). CDR3 length: 15 amino acids. Germline values: CDR1 SNHLY, CDR2 FYNNEI. V was clipped by 6 bases and J by 4 bases, with 18 bases between them.

V gene TRBV5-1 combines with J gene TRBJ1-1; the D gene is possibly TRBD1 (5 bases). The CDR3 contains 15 residues. Per the germline V gene, CDR1 is SGHRS and CDR2 is YFSETQ. V was trimmed by 0 bases and J by 4 bases, leaving 13 bases between them. CDR3 in DNA: TGCGCCAGCAGCTTGGAAGGCCGGGGGACCACTGAAGCTTTCTTT. Residues: CASSLEGRGTTEAFF. Using reference TRBV5-1 and TRBJ1-1 for the parts outside the CDR3, the full variable domain is KAGVTQTPRYLIKTRGQQVTLSCSPISGHRSVSWYQQTPGQGLQFLFEYFSETQRNKGNFPGRFSGRQFSNSRSEMNVSTLELGDSALYLCASSLEGRGTTEAFFGQGTRLTVV.

Points on this clonotype: A much larger clone sits a single nucleotide away, making a read error possible. The chain carries TRBV29-1 and TRBJ2-1; D might be TRBD2 (5 bases). Germline V gene sequence: CDR1 SQVTM, CDR2 ANQGSEA. This CDR3 contains 13 residues. V was trimmed by 1 base and J by 9 bases, leaving 13 bases between them. The CDR3 region has the DNA TGCAGCGTTGAAGCTCACGGGCGGGTTGAGCAGTTCTTC. Amino acids: CSVEAHGRVEQFF.

This clonotype was recorded many times. The chain recombines TRBV29-1 with TRBJ2-7; D unresolved. The length of the CDR3 is 12 residues. Germline V CDR1 and CDR2: SQVTM, ANQGSEA. V was shortened by 4 bases and J by 2 bases, with 9 bases between the two germline ends. The CDR3 coding sequence is TGCAGCGTTGGCGACTTGGCCTACGAGCAGTACTTC. Translated, it gives CSVGDLAYEQYF.

The rearrangement links TRBV29-1 to TRBJ1-2; the match to TRBD1 covers 10 bases. After removal of 6 bases from V and 4 bases from J, the junction contained 8 bases not matched to a gene. Germline CDR1 and CDR2: SQVTM and ANQGSEA. CDR3 length: 14 residues. CDR3 in amino acids: CSVTRQGAFYGYTF. In nucleotides, the CDR3 is TGCAGCGTGACTCGACAGGGGGCTTTCTATGGCTACACCTTC. The entire variable domain, with the rest obtained from reference TRBV29-1 and TRBJ1-2, is as follows: SAVISQKPSRDICQRGTSLTIQCQVDSQVTMMFWYRQQPGQSLTLIATANQGSEATYESGFVIDKFPISRPNLTFSTLTVSNMSPEDSSIYLCSVTRQGAFYGYTFGSGTRLTVV.

This clonotype was detected ten times or more. This chain uses TRBV27 with TRBJ1-2, with no clear D. The CDR3 is 14 amino acids. Per the germline V gene, CDR1 is MNHEY and CDR2 is SMNVEV (reference sequence). Deletions cut 7 bases from V and 4 bases from J, with 16 bases between. CDR3 nucleotide sequence: TGTGCCAGCACCCCGGAGCCCTTTACCTATGGCTACACCTTC. Residues: CASTPEPFTYGYTF.

The chain uses TRBV10-3 and TRBJ2-7; 12 bases map to TRBD2. CDR3 length equals 15 residues. Trimming cost V 6 bases and J 5 bases; bases outside gene matches: 8. Germline V gene lookup returns CDR1 ENHRY and CDR2 SYGVKD. CDR3 loop: CAIRPWTSGTDEQYF. The CDR3 DNA follows: TGTGCCATCAGACCGTGGACTAGCGGGACGGACGAGCAGTACTTC.

This clonotype occurred a few times. V and J are TRBV28 and TRBJ1-5; no clear D. V lost 1 base to trimming and J lost 0 bases, with 13 bases between them. The CDR3 is made up of 17 amino acids. CDR1 is MDHEN, CDR2 SYDVKM, per germline. For the CDR3, the DNA is TGTGCCAGCAGTTTATTAAGGTCTGAATATAGCAATCAGCCCCAGCATTTT. Translation: CASSLLRSEYSNQPQHF.

The chain uses TRBV7-2 and TRBJ2-7, with 14 bases matching TRBD2. V lost 5 bases to trimming and J lost 3 bases; unmatched junction nucleotides: 6. The CDR3 spans 16 residues. Germline CDR1 reads SGHTA; CDR2 reads FQGNSA. This CDR3 is CASSMGTSGSFYEQYF. CDR3 nucleotides: TGTGCCAGCAGCATGGGGACTAGCGGGAGCTTCTACGAGCAGTACTTC. Using reference TRBV7-2 and TRBJ2-7 for the parts outside the CDR3, the full variable domain is GAGVSQSPSNKVTEKGKDVELRCDPISGHTALYWYRQSLGQGLEFLIYFQGNSAPDKSGLPSDRFSAERTGGSVSTLTIQRTQQEDSAVYLCASSMGTSGSFYEQYFGPGTRLTVT.

This clonotype was recorded at least ten times. The rearrangement uses TRBV28 and TRBJ1-2; perhaps TRBD1 as D (5 bases). Trimming cost V 4 bases and J 0 bases, with 9 bases left between them. The CDR3 runs 14 residues. Germline lookup yields CDR1 MDHEN and CDR2 SYDVKM. CDR3 residues: CASSSGPSNYGYTF. CDR3 DNA: TGTGCCAGCAGTTCGGGGCCGTCTAACTATGGCTACACCTTC.

This clonotype has ten or more counts. The gene calls are TRBV7-9 and TRBJ2-3; tentatively, D is TRBD2 (6 bases). Germline V gives CDR1 SEHNR, CDR2 FQNEAQ (reference sequence). This CDR3 region has 15 residues. Trimming pared 5 bases from V and 0 bases from J, leaving 12 bases between. The CDR3 DNA is TGTGCCAGCAGCAATAGCGGAAAAAGCACAGATACGCAGTATTTT. Translated: CASSNSGKSTDTQYF.

The J gene is TRBJ1-1, the V gene TRBV2; tentative D call: TRBD1 (6 bases). The CDR3 runs 13 residues. V was shortened by 1 base and J by 3 bases, with 6 bases between the two germline ends. Germline loops: CDR1 SNHLY, CDR2 FYNNEI. The CDR3 loop is CASSEEGDTEAFF. CDR3 sequence (DNA): TGTGCCAGCAGTGAAGAGGGGGACACTGAAGCTTTCTTT.

CDR3 coding DNA: TGTGCCAGCAGCCCTGAACCGGCGAATGAAAAACTGTTTTTT. Protein: CASSPEPANEKLFF. The chain combines TRBV5-5 with TRBJ1-4; D gene ambiguous. Germline CDR1 reads SGHKS; CDR2 reads YYEKEE (reference sequence). The CDR3 length is 14 residues. The V gene lost 4 bases and the J gene lost 5 bases, with 12 bases spanning the gap.

The chain combines TRBV25-1 with TRBJ2-5; possible D gene TRBD2, 11 bases. The germline V gene encodes CDR1 MGHDK and CDR2 SYGVNS. The CDR3 length is 18 residues. Trimming pared 8 bases from V and 6 bases from J, leaving 31 bases between. This CDR3 reads CASGGTGAISGRAQTQYF. DNA for the CDR3: TGTGCCAGCGGCGGGACAGGGGCGATTAGCGGGAGGGCCCAGACCCAGTACTTC.